What follows are 11 T cell receptor beta chains derived from one specimen sequenced in a study of cytomegalovirus exposure and HLA in healthy donors. The study ran its PCR with 60 Vbeta and 13 Jbeta primers. Data came from immunoSEQ multiplex PCR; TCRdb stores just in-frame clones and leaves some out. The data contain 180,000 or so clones, more than 65% of them singletons. Input material: PBMCs. The receptors stem from a male donor in good health and CMV-seronegative.

This chain uses TRBV5-5 with TRBJ2-7; the D is unclear. This CDR3 contains 13 residues. Germline V lookup: CDR1 SGHKS, CDR2 YYEKEE (reference sequence). V was cut by 0 bases and J by 3 bases, with 7 bases left in between. The CDR3 DNA sequence: TGTGCCAGCAGCTTGGGAGACAACTACGAGCAGTACTTC. It yields the protein CASSLGDNYEQYF.

This clone was detected only once. The chain is built from TRBV25-1 and TRBJ2-5, with D hard to call. Judging by the DNA end, TRBJ2-7 fits better; the J call may be wrong. Per the germline V gene, CDR1 is MGHDK and CDR2 is SYGVNS. CDR3 length equals 12 residues. The CDR3 DNA reads TGTGCCAGCAGTGACGTACCCTACGAGCAGTACTTC. Translating it yields CASSDVPYEQYF.

The chain couples TRBV18 to TRBJ2-7; D is perhaps TRBD2 (5 bases). The CDR3 spans 14 residues. Germline CDR1 is KGHSH and CDR2 is LQKENI. Trimming took off 2 bases at V and 3 bases at J, with 11 bases between the two ends. CDR3 in DNA: TGTGCCAGCTCACCATATACGGGATTCTACGAGCAGTACTTC. It encodes CASSPYTGFYEQYF.

This clone was seen only a few times. The rearrangement links TRBV6-1 to TRBJ1-1, with D maybe TRBD1 (5 bases). Trimming took off 5 bases at V and 3 bases at J, with 13 bases between the two ends. CDR3 length equals 14 residues. The V gene's germline CDR1 is MNHNS and CDR2 SASEGT. CDR3 bases: TGTGCCAGCAGTCATCGCAGGGCGGACACTGAAGCTTTCTTT. This gives the protein CASSHRRADTEAFF.

The chain uses TRBV19 and TRBJ2-7; D is perhaps TRBD2 (6 bases). In germline, CDR1 is LNHDA, CDR2 SQIVND (reference sequence). The ends were cut back, 5 bases at V and 3 bases at J, with 11 bases in the middle. This CDR3 region has 13 residues. CDR3 residues: CASSLGGYYEQYF. Written as DNA, the CDR3 is TGTGCCAGTAGTTTGGGGGGATACTACGAGCAGTACTTC.

This sequence joins TRBV5-4 and TRBJ2-6, with unresolved D. Trimming shortened V by 7 bases and J by 0 bases, and 2 bases separated the two germline ends. The germline V gene has CDR1 SGHNT and CDR2 YYREEE (reference sequence). The CDR3 length is 12 residues. The CDR3, as DNA: TGTGCCAGCCACTCTGGGGCCAACGTCCTGACTTTC. Translation: CASHSGANVLTF.

CDR3 nucleotides: TGTGCCACCAGCAGTGTGGGACAGGGAAAAGATTGGAGCAATCAGCCCCAGCATTTT. It yields the protein CATSSVGQGKDWSNQPQHF. The genes are TRBV15 and TRBJ1-5, with 9 bases aligning to TRBD1. This CDR3 is 19 amino acids long. The trim removed 3 bases at V and 1 base at J, leaving 13 bases unmatched. The germline V gene encodes CDR1 LNHNV and CDR2 YYDKDF (reference sequence).

Worth noting for this clone: The junction and the germline gene differ at one end; a read error may be behind it. The gene calls are TRBV7-9 and TRBJ1-5, with TRBD1 identical over 7 bases. The V gene's germline CDR1 is SEHNR and CDR2 FQNEAQ (reference sequence). The CDR3 contains 14 residues. CDR3 in DNA: TGTTCCAGCAGCAGTGGACAGGAGCCTCAGCCCCAGCATTTT. It encodes CSSSSGQEPQPQHF.

V gene TRBV5-1 combines with J gene TRBJ1-2; no clear D. Germline V gene lookup returns CDR1 SGHRS and CDR2 YFSETQ. The CDR3 spans 14 residues. V was clipped by 0 bases and J by 2 bases, with 8 bases between them. The CDR3 DNA sequence: TGCGCCAGCAGCTTGGGTTCAGGAAACTATGGCTACACCTTC. Its protein product is CASSLGSGNYGYTF.

The gene calls are TRBV11-2 and TRBJ2-7, with a possible D match to TRBD2 (5 bases). The length of the CDR3 is 15 residues. V lost 5 bases and J 2 bases, leaving 16 bases between the germline ends. Germline V gene lookup returns CDR1 SGHAT and CDR2 FQNNGV. CDR3 in DNA: TGTGCCAGCAGCCCCCGCACGGCGGGCCCCTACGAGCAGTACTTC. This encodes CASSPRTAGPYEQYF.

This clone was seen a handful of times. J is TRBJ1-6 and V is TRBV27; TRBD1 agrees at 7 bases. Losses at the gene ends were 2 bases for V and 7 bases for J; bases not matched to a gene: 5. There are 15 residues in the CDR3. The germline gives CDR1 MNHEY, CDR2 SMNVEV (reference sequence). The CDR3, as DNA: TGTGCCAGCAGTTTAGCAGGGGGACCCAATTCACCCCTCCACTTT. This translates into CASSLAGGPNSPLHF.